The 16 T cell receptor beta chains reported below all come from one sample, sequenced in a study of blood T cell repertoires in COVID-19 (dated by TCRdb to 2018 to 2020). Preparation of the library involved the immunoSEQ multiplex PCR assay. TCRdb mirrors the immuneACCESS table, restricted to in-frame sequences. Some clones are absent from its copies; in checked studies, under half trace to an unresolved V gene, and the reason for the others is unknown. Within this sample are about 210,000 clones, with 75% to 90% of them counted one time only. The leading ten clones occupy around 6.9% of the sample. The sample consisted of peripheral blood. Every receptor here comes from a man in his sixties with acute or convalescent COVID-19.

V gene TRBV7-2 combines with J gene TRBJ2-7, with TRBD2 identical over 8 bases. CDR3 size: 17 residues. CDR1 is SGHTA, CDR2 FQGNSA, per germline. V shed 5 bases, J shed 0 bases, and the junction held 12 bases outside the gene matches. For the CDR3, the DNA is TGTGCCAGCAGCCCCTTCGGGACTAGGACTGTCTCCTACGAGCAGTACTTC. This sequence encodes CASSPFGTRTVSYEQYF.

This chain connects TRBV19 to TRBJ1-1, with D perhaps TRBD1 (6 bases). With 3 bases removed from V and 2 bases from J, the gap between germline ends came to 13 bases. Germline-derived CDR1 and CDR2 are LNHDA and SQIVND (reference sequence). The CDR3 runs to 15 residues. The CDR3 sequence: CASSMAAGANTEAFF. The CDR3 coding sequence is TGTGCCAGTAGTATGGCGGCAGGGGCAAACACTGAAGCTTTCTTT.

The chain couples TRBV9 to TRBJ2-1; 8 bases align to TRBD2. Germline assignment: CDR1 SGDLS and CDR2 YYNGEE. This CDR3 region has 14 residues. The J segment lost 7 bases and the V segment lost 4 bases, leaving 7 bases of the junction unmatched. This chain's CDR3 is CASSTPGLENEQFF. The CDR3 nucleotides are TGTGCCAGCAGCACACCGGGACTAGAGAATGAGCAGTTCTTC.

For the CDR3, the DNA is TGTGCCAGCAGTTCCCTAAAAAAGTTCGAGCAGTACTTC. Protein product: CASSSLKKFEQYF. The rearrangement links TRBV12-3 or TRBV12-4 to TRBJ2-7; D gene ambiguous. The V and J ends lost 4 bases and 6 bases respectively, with 13 bases between them. There are 13 residues in the CDR3.

The chain uses TRBV19 and TRBJ2-5; 10 bases are shared with TRBD1. The V and J ends lost 5 bases and 4 bases, in that order; junction bases with no gene match: 4. CDR1 is LNHDA, CDR2 SQIVND, per germline (reference sequence). CDR3 length: 14 residues. In nucleotides, the CDR3 is TGTGCCAGTAGTTCAAGGGACAGGGGAGAGACCCAGTACTTC. Translated, it gives CASSSRDRGETQYF.

The gene calls are TRBV5-1 and TRBJ1-5; D call uncertain. The germline V and J ends were trimmed by 0 bases and 5 bases, with 6 bases remaining between them. Germline-derived CDR1 and CDR2 are SGHRS and YFSETQ. This CDR3 has 13 amino acids. The CDR3 bases are TGCGCCAGCAGCTTGGACGAGTATCAGCCCCAGCATTTT. The encoded protein is CASSLDEYQPQHF. Variable domain in full (rest from reference TRBV5-1 and TRBJ1-5): KAGVTQTPRYLIKTRGQQVTLSCSPISGHRSVSWYQQTPGQGLQFLFEYFSETQRNKGNFPGRFSGRQFSNSRSEMNVSTLELGDSALYLCASSLDEYQPQHFGDGTRLSIL.

This sequence joins TRBV9 and TRBJ2-1; tentatively, D is TRBD1 (5 bases). Germline V gene sequence: CDR1 SGDLS, CDR2 YYNGEE. Trimming took off 4 bases at V and 0 bases at J, with 17 bases between the two ends. The CDR3 extends over 17 amino acids. As DNA, the CDR3 is TGTGCCAGCAGCCCCCGAAGGGGCGCTTACTCCTACAATGAGCAGTTCTTC. Its protein is CASSPRRGAYSYNEQFF.

V is TRBV18 and J is TRBJ1-2; 7 bases match TRBD1. The CDR3 totals 15 residues. The V gene's germline CDR1 is KGHSH and CDR2 LQKENI. V shed 2 bases and J 4 bases; nucleotides not matched to a gene: 7. CDR3 bases: TGTGCCAGCTCACCAAGTCAGGGGGTTGGCTATGGCTACACCTTC. Its protein product is CASSPSQGVGYGYTF.

The chain links TRBV5-4 to TRBJ2-5; maybe TRBD2 (5 bases). Germline CDR1 reads SGHNT; CDR2 reads YYREEE (reference sequence). The CDR3 sequence is 16 residues long. V lost 0 bases and J lost 1, with 13 bases in between. The CDR3 DNA sequence: TGTGCCAGCAGCTTGGGGGTGAGGGATATCCAAGAGACCCAGTACTTC. As protein: CASSLGVRDIQETQYF.

This chain joins TRBV29-1 and TRBJ2-1; 9 nucleotides align to TRBD2. Per germline, CDR1 SQVTM and CDR2 ANQGSEA. J lost 8 bases, V lost 3 bases, and 17 bases had no gene match. This CDR3 comprises 17 residues. The CDR3 loop reads CSVDAGLSGRSSYEQFF. The CDR3 DNA sequence: TGCAGCGTTGATGCTGGGCTGAGCGGGAGGTCGAGCTATGAGCAGTTCTTC.

The CDR3 bases are TGTGCCATCAGCGGGGGACTAGCGGGAGCCAATGAGCAGTTCTTC. Its translation is CAISGGLAGANEQFF. This chain joins TRBV10-3 and TRBJ2-1; 14 bases map to TRBD2. The CDR3 consists of 15 residues. Trimming took 6 bases from V and 6 from J; bases not matched to a gene: 4. Germline V gene lookup returns CDR1 ENHRY and CDR2 SYGVKD.

The chain links TRBV7-3 to TRBJ2-5, with TRBD1 matching over 7 bases. Germline V lookup: CDR1 SGHTA, CDR2 FQGTGA. The CDR3 has 14 residues. V shed 5 bases and J 5 bases; nucleotides not matched to a gene: 8. The CDR3 loop reads CASSAKTGKETQYF. Written as DNA, the CDR3 is TGTGCCAGCAGCGCCAAGACAGGGAAGGAGACCCAGTACTTC.

A few counts support this clone. The chain employs TRBV10-3 and TRBJ1-3; unclear D gene. The CDR3 is made up of 19 amino acids. Germline CDR1 is ENHRY and CDR2 is SYGVKD. The germline V and J ends were trimmed by 7 bases and 0 bases, with 25 bases remaining between them. The CDR3 here is CAITDGGLGNALSGNTIYF. For the CDR3, the DNA is TGTGCCATCACTGATGGTGGGCTCGGCAATGCACTCTCTGGAAACACCATATATTTT.

The table lists this clone with a count of one. The chain uses TRBV6-5 and TRBJ2-1, with 10 positions matching TRBD2. In germline, CDR1 is MNHEY, CDR2 SVGAGI. J was trimmed by 4 bases and V by 0 bases; bases with no gene match: 3. The CDR3 sequence is 16 residues long. The CDR3 protein is CASSYSASGGYNEQFF. As DNA, the CDR3 is TGTGCCAGCAGTTACTCAGCTAGCGGGGGTTACAATGAGCAGTTCTTC.

This chain links TRBV27 with TRBJ1-5, with unresolved D. Germline loops: CDR1 MNHEY, CDR2 SMNVEV (reference sequence). CDR3 size: 13 residues. V gave up 5 bases and J gave up 2 bases, with 7 bases separating them. The CDR3 region has the DNA TGTGCCAGCAGTCCCCGTCGCAATCAGCCCCAGCATTTT. It encodes CASSPRRNQPQHF.

The chain combines TRBV14 with TRBJ1-1; D is unresolved. Germline V CDR1 and CDR2: SGHDN, FVKESK. The CDR3 sequence is 14 residues long. V was cut by 0 bases and J by 6 bases, with 11 bases left in between. The CDR3 region has the DNA TGTGCCAGCAGCCAAGATCGAGGGCTGGCTGAAGCTTTCTTT. Amino acid sequence: CASSQDRGLAEAFF. Complete variable domain (other parts from reference TRBV14 and TRBJ1-1): EAGVTQFPSHSVIEKGQTVTLRCDPISGHDNLYWYRRVMGKEIKFLLHFVKESKQDESGMPNNRFLAERTGGTYSTLKVQPAELEDSGVYFCASSQDRGLAEAFFGQGTRLTVV.